This TCR beta chain derives from a study of post-analysis software for immune sequencing data. In the study overall: Secondary progressive, relapsing-remitting and progressive-relapsing multiple sclerosis were among the included disease courses.

Study conclusions and caveats: Five TRBV segments were significantly more frequent in patients than in controls. TRBV5-6, TRBV5-1 and TRBV20-1 were among these segments. Significantly lower normalized Chao1 diversity was seen in multiple sclerosis patients than in controls.

The CDR3 loop spans 14 amino acids. Germline values: CDR1 LNHNV, CDR2 YYDKDF (reference sequence). V was clipped by 3 bases and J by 2 bases, with 8 bases between them. Prepared libraries of TCR beta cDNA carried unique molecular identifiers. TCRdb re-called the PCR reads through MiXCR, storing one row per CDR3 protein. Here the sample spans almost 700,000 distinct CDR3 sequences, around 64% being singletons. On this clonotype itself: Its antigen is currently unknown.

This clonotype was obtained from a girl aged 2-10 years with multiple sclerosis. The sequencing sample was made of blood. The rearrangement joins TRBV15 to TRBJ1-5; no clear D. CDR3 nucleotide sequence: TGTGCCACCAGCAGGGGCGATGGCAATCAGCCCCAGCATTTT. Translation: CATSRGDGNQPQHF.